The 20 T cell receptor beta chains listed next were all sequenced from one sample in a study of blood T cells in healthy people across ages. Together with a sample-barcoded 5' primer, a J-beta primer mix was included in a second PCR lasting about 7 to 12 cycles. TCRdb used MiXCR to reprocess the 5' RACE reads, holding one entry per CDR3 protein. The table has some 640,000 distinct CDR3 sequences, roughly 30% seen once; the top ten hold around 14%. Sample: blood. The receptors here all came from a woman over 75 in good health.

For this clonotype: Possible read error: a much larger clone is one base away. The CDR3: CASSLWDRALREQYF. CDR3 DNA sequence: TGTGCCAGCAGCTTGTGGGACAGGGCCCTTAGGGAGCAGTACTTC. The chain uses TRBV5-4 and TRBJ2-7; 9 bases align to TRBD1. The junction had 9 bases not matched to a gene; V was cut back by 1 base and J by 7 bases. The CDR3 runs 15 residues. CDR1 and CDR2 (germline): SGHNT, YYREEE (reference sequence).

This chain connects TRBV27 to TRBJ2-7; unclear D gene. V was pared by 8 bases and J by 7 bases, with 18 bases between. In germline, CDR1 is MNHEY, CDR2 SMNVEV (reference sequence). The CDR3 length is 13 residues. CDR3 DNA: TGTGCCAGCTCAATCTATAGGGCTCGGGAGCAGTACTTC. Translating gives CASSIYRAREQYF.

This clonotype was counted once. The gene calls are TRBV9 and TRBJ2-1; D tentatively fits TRBD1 or TRBD2 (6 bases each). The CDR3 runs to 15 residues. The germline V gene encodes CDR1 SGDLS and CDR2 YYNGEE. V lost 3 bases to trimming and J lost 2 bases, with 12 bases between them. CDR3 loop: CASSGGGTPYNEQFF. Here the CDR3 DNA reads TGTGCCAGCAGCGGAGGGGGGACACCCTACAATGAGCAGTTCTTC.

The gene calls are TRBV5-6 and TRBJ1-2; D is unresolved. V was clipped by 5 bases and J by 1 base, with 15 bases between them. The CDR3 contains 15 residues. In germline, CDR1 is SGHDT, CDR2 YYEEEE. The CDR3 nucleotides read TGTGCCAGCAGTCGATCGGCCCCTTTTAACTATGGCTACACCTTC. Translation gives CASSRSAPFNYGYTF.

This chain connects TRBV6-2 or TRBV6-3 to TRBJ1-5; D gene ambiguous. Germline V gives CDR1 MNHEY, CDR2 SVGEGT. The V gene lost 6 bases and the J gene lost 7 bases, with 16 bases spanning the gap. The CDR3 has 14 amino acids. CDR3 protein: CASSSSSRGQPQHF. The CDR3, as DNA: TGTGCCAGCAGCTCCTCCTCCCGCGGGCAGCCCCAGCATTTT.

In regard to this clonotype: Compared with germline, one end of the junction differs, possibly owing to a read error. This chain links TRBV7-8 with TRBJ2-7; 11 positions agree with TRBD2. The CDR3 covers 16 residues. The V gene's germline CDR1 is SGHVS and CDR2 FQNEAQ. The CDR3 sequence: CDSSYLTSGRNNEQYF. In DNA, the CDR3 is TGTGACAGCAGTTACCTCACTAGCGGGAGAAACAATGAGCAGTACTTC.

The chain links TRBV5-6 to TRBJ2-1; D is ambiguous. Germline CDR1 SGHDT, CDR2 YYEEEE. This CDR3 region has 14 residues. V was trimmed by 1 base and J by 9 bases, leaving 14 bases between them. CDR3: CASSLSAGVAEQFF. Written as DNA, the CDR3 is TGTGCCAGCAGCTTGTCTGCTGGAGTCGCTGAGCAGTTCTTC.

The chain employs TRBV6-1 and TRBJ1-4; TRBD1 matches at 7 bases. V was pared by 5 bases and J by 6 bases, with 9 bases of the junction left unmatched. The CDR3 sequence is 15 residues long. CDR1 and CDR2 (germline): MNHNS, SASEGT. The CDR3 loop is CASSRATGMDEKLFF. CDR3 sequence (DNA): TGTGCCAGCAGTCGCGCGACAGGGATGGATGAAAAACTGTTTTTT.

The chain has TRBV27 and TRBJ1-6; D not certain. Germline V gene data show CDR1 as MNHEY and CDR2 as SMNVEV (reference sequence). This CDR3 region has 15 residues. V was clipped by 1 base and J by 8 bases, with 12 bases between them. CDR3 coding DNA: TGTGCCAGCAGTTTATTAGGGTCCGTGGATTCACCCCTCCACTTT. Its translation: CASSLLGSVDSPLHF.

This clonotype was counted only a few times. V usage is TRBV20-1 and J usage is TRBJ1-2; TRBD1 is a possible D gene (6 bases). V dropped 0 bases and J dropped 7 bases, with 15 bases sitting between them. The V gene's germline CDR1 is DFQATT and CDR2 SNEGSKA (reference sequence). The CDR3 is 14 residues long. The CDR3 DNA is TGCAGTGCTAGAGATTGGCAGGGGCTTCGTGGCTACACCTTC. Translation: CSARDWQGLRGYTF.

The chain joins TRBV7-2 to TRBJ2-3; 10 bases are a match to TRBD2. This CDR3 is built from 15 residues. The ends lost 1 base at V and 4 bases at J; junction bases unmatched: 2. Per the germline V gene, CDR1 is SGHTA and CDR2 is FQGNSA. The CDR3 is CASSLGGLAADTQYF. The CDR3 DNA reads TGTGCCAGCAGCTTAGGAGGACTAGCGGCAGATACGCAGTATTTT.

This clonotype appeared a few times. V gene TRBV7-9 combines with J gene TRBJ2-1; D gene unclear. V shed 2 bases and J shed 4 bases, with 9 bases lying between them. Germline CDR1 SEHNR, CDR2 FQNEAQ (reference sequence). This CDR3 region has 14 residues. CDR3 nucleotides: TGTGCCAGCAGCTTAAGGACGGATTACAATGAGCAGTTCTTC. Encoded protein: CASSLRTDYNEQFF. Full variable domain (rest looked up from reference TRBV7-9 and TRBJ2-1): DTGVSQNPRHKITKRGQNVTFRCDPISEHNRLYWYRQTLGQGPEFLTYFQNEAQLEKSRLLSDRFSAERPKGSFSTLEIQRTEQGDSAMYLCASSLRTDYNEQFFGPGTRLTVL.

This clonotype was counted between two and nine times. The chain recombines TRBV13 with TRBJ2-2; D is perhaps TRBD1 (6 bases). Germline CDR1 reads PRHDT; CDR2 reads FYEKMQ (reference sequence). CDR3 length: 15 amino acids. V was trimmed by 1 base and J by 6 bases, leaving 12 bases between them. The CDR3 nucleotides are TGTGCCAGCAGCTTAGACTTCGGGACATCCGGGGAGCTGTTTTTT. It yields the protein CASSLDFGTSGELFF.

This clonotype was seen a few times. This chain connects TRBV30 to TRBJ1-1; D is unresolved. The V gene's germline CDR1 is GTSNPN and CDR2 SVGIG (reference sequence). V was shortened by 0 bases and J by 3 bases, with 11 bases between the two germline ends. This CDR3 is built from 14 residues. The CDR3 sequence is CAWSVDLGDTEAFF. The CDR3 DNA follows: TGTGCCTGGAGTGTAGACCTCGGGGACACTGAAGCTTTCTTT.

This clonotype was seen a handful of times. The chain employs TRBV30 and TRBJ1-1, with a tentative D call TRBD1 (6 bases). V lost 3 bases and J lost 1, with 9 bases in between. Germline lookup yields CDR1 GTSNPN and CDR2 SVGIG (reference sequence). This CDR3 region has 13 residues. In DNA, the CDR3 is TGTGCCTGGAGGGGCAGGGGGAACACTGAAGCTTTCTTT. This gives the protein CAWRGRGNTEAFF.

Remarks on this clonotype: One end of the junction varies from germline; a read error may be responsible. The chain links TRBV6-1 to TRBJ2-5, with D perhaps TRBD1 or TRBD2 (5 bases each). This CDR3 is 13 amino acids long. Germline V lookup: CDR1 MNHNS, CDR2 SASEGT. The chain's CDR3 is CACSGTARETQYF. For the CDR3, the DNA is TGTGCCTGCAGTGGGACGGCTAGAGAGACCCAGTACTTC.

Turning to this clonotype: A much larger clone differs by one base, so this may be a read error. The gene calls are TRBV9 and TRBJ2-7; 7 nucleotides line up with TRBD2. CDR3 size: 13 residues. The germline gives CDR1 SGDLS, CDR2 YYNGEE. The CDR3 DNA follows: TGTGCCTGCAGCGGGACCGTCTCCTACGAGCAGTACTTC. It is translated as CACSGTVSYEQYF.

This clonotype was detected ten times or more. CDR3 sequence reads: CASSVLGTSGGGVTDTQYF. In DNA form, the CDR3 reads TGTGCCAGCAGCGTATTGGGGACTAGCGGGGGGGGAGTCACAGATACGCAGTATTTT. The rearrangement links TRBV9 to TRBJ2-3; 16 bases agree with TRBD2. V shed 1 base and J 2 bases; nucleotides not matched to a gene: 7. Germline lookup yields CDR1 SGDLS and CDR2 YYNGEE. This CDR3 contains 19 residues.

This clonotype was seen a few times. DNA for the CDR3: TGCAGTGCGGCTATTAGCGGGAGCTACAATGAGCAGTTCTTC. Translating gives CSAAISGSYNEQFF. V and J are TRBV20-1 and TRBJ2-1; 9 positions match TRBD2. Germline CDR1 is DFQATT and CDR2 is SNEGSKA (reference sequence). V lost 6 bases, J lost 3 bases, and 6 bases stayed unmatched. The CDR3 extends over 14 amino acids.

V and J are TRBV30 and TRBJ2-1; a weak D match, TRBD1 (6 bases). The V end lost 3 bases, the J end lost 13 bases, and 28 bases lay between the germline ends. This CDR3 has 16 amino acids. From germline, CDR1 is GTSNPN and CDR2 SVGIG (reference sequence). CDR3 coding DNA: TGTGCCTGGAGAGTCTCTGGGACCTCAGGGGAAGCGACCCAGTTCTTC. It codes for CAWRVSGTSGEATQFF. Full variable domain (outside the CDR3, taken from reference TRBV30 and TRBJ2-1): SQTIHQWPATLVQPVGSPLSLECTVEGTSNPNLYWYRQAAGRGLQLLFYSVGIGQISSEVPQNLSASRPQDRQFILSSKKLLLSDSGFYLCAWRVSGTSGEATQFFGPGTRLTVL.